The 18 T cell receptor beta chains below were found in one sample sequenced in a study of T-cell reconstitution after alpha-beta-depleted transplantation in children. As it was prepared, the TCRbeta library received unique molecular identifiers. In TCRdb, the PCR reads were re-called with MiXCR into one record per CDR3 protein. Of roughly 45,000 distinct CDR3 sequences in the sample, roughly 8.7% were seen once. Source: PBMCs, mostly from graft donor cells, taken 60 days after TCRalphabeta/CD19-depleted stem cell transplant. Receptors were obtained from a male patient aged 2-9 years who had a stem cell transplant for chronic granulomatous disease, so the T cells may come from the graft donor.

The CDR3 DNA reads as TGTGCCTGGAGGGGGACAGGGGGAGAGTGGGGGGTCGCCACTGAAGCTTTCTTT. It specifies CAWRGTGGEWGVATEAFF. The chain joins TRBV30 to TRBJ1-1; 11 bases line up with TRBD1. CDR1 is GTSNPN, CDR2 SVGIG, per germline (reference sequence). The J segment lost 4 bases and the V segment lost 3 bases, leaving 16 bases of the junction unmatched. There are 18 residues in the CDR3.

The chain links TRBV20-1 to TRBJ1-5; D call uncertain. This CDR3 is built from 15 residues. Between the trimmed V and J ends, which lost 1 base and 0 bases, there was a span of 10 bases. The germline V gene encodes CDR1 DFQATT and CDR2 SNEGSKA (reference sequence). CDR3 in DNA: TGCAGTGCTAGAGTTACCTTGTCTAGCAATCAGCCCCAGCATTTT. Its protein product is CSARVTLSSNQPQHF.

This clonotype has a count of ten or more. V is TRBV28 and J is TRBJ2-7; D is possibly TRBD1 or TRBD2 (6 bases each). The CDR3 is 15 residues long. The germline V gene has CDR1 MDHEN and CDR2 SYDVKM. The V and J ends lost 7 bases and 7 bases respectively, with 23 bases between them. As DNA, the CDR3 is TGTGCCAGCAACAACCTGGGGGGCGGCTTGTGGGAGCAGTACTTC. It encodes CASNNLGGGLWEQYF.

The sample holds a few counts of this clonotype. This chain links TRBV3-1 with TRBJ1-6; 9 bases are a match to TRBD1. Per the germline V gene, CDR1 is LGHDT and CDR2 is YNNKEL (reference sequence). V lost 7 bases and J lost 5; bases outside the gene matches: 3. CDR3 size: 14 residues. Here the CDR3 reads CASNGQGHNSPLHF. CDR3 nucleotides: TGTGCCAGCAACGGACAGGGGCATAATTCACCCCTCCACTTT.

The chain carries TRBV28 and TRBJ2-6; maybe TRBD1 (5 bases). The V end lost 9 bases, the J end lost 2 bases, and 14 bases lay between the germline ends. Looked up from germline, CDR1 is MDHEN and CDR2 is SYDVKM. CDR3 length: 15 residues. As DNA, the CDR3 is TGTGCCAGTCTCCCCAGGGCTCCTGGGGCCAACGTCCTGACTTTC. Translated: CASLPRAPGANVLTF. The full variable domain, in which reference TRBV28 and TRBJ2-6 provide the parts outside the CDR3, is DVKVTQSSRYLVKRTGEKVFLECVQDMDHENMFWYRQDPGLGLRLIYFSYDVKMKEKGDIPEGYSVSREKKERFSLILESASTNQTSMYLCASLPRAPGANVLTFGAGSRLTVL.

This clonotype has a count of ten or more. The chain is built from TRBV20-1 and TRBJ2-1, with 13 bases that match TRBD2. J lost 10 bases, V lost 5 bases, and 11 bases had no gene match. The CDR3 extends over 15 amino acids. Germline CDR1 DFQATT, CDR2 SNEGSKA (reference sequence). CDR3 nucleotides: TGCAGTGCTCGAGGACTAGCGGGAGAAGTTAGGGAGCAGTTCTTC. It encodes CSARGLAGEVREQFF.

At least ten counts were recorded for this clonotype. The chain carries TRBV6-5 and TRBJ2-3, with D possibly being TRBD1 (6 bases). Germline V lookup: CDR1 MNHEY, CDR2 SVGAGI. There are 16 residues in the CDR3. Trimming left V 4 bases short and J 8 bases short, with 22 bases between. The chain's CDR3 is CASSSRAGVLGGTQYF. Written as DNA, the CDR3 is TGTGCCAGCAGTTCCCGGGCAGGGGTCCTAGGGGGTACGCAGTATTTT.

This chain links TRBV7-2 with TRBJ2-7; 13 bases align to TRBD2. Trimming at V came to 5 bases and at J to 3 bases, leaving 4 bases not matched to a gene. Germline CDR1 SGHTA, CDR2 FQGNSA. CDR3 length equals 15 residues. CDR3 sequence reads: CASSPRTSGSYEQYF. CDR3 nucleotides: TGTGCCAGCAGCCCGAGGACTAGCGGGAGCTACGAGCAGTACTTC. Full variable domain (outside the CDR3, taken from reference TRBV7-2 and TRBJ2-7): GAGVSQSPSNKVTEKGKDVELRCDPISGHTALYWYRQSLGQGLEFLIYFQGNSAPDKSGLPSDRFSAERTGGSVSTLTIQRTQQEDSAVYLCASSPRTSGSYEQYFGPGTRLTVT.

This clonotype was seen a handful of times. The chain has TRBV25-1 and TRBJ1-2; tentative D call: TRBD1 (5 bases). Germline V lookup: CDR1 MGHDK, CDR2 SYGVNS. CDR3 length equals 13 residues. V lost 3 bases to trimming and J lost 4 bases, with 9 bases between them. The CDR3 region is CASSEGGFYGYTF. DNA of the CDR3: TGTGCCAGCAGTGAGGGGGGATTCTATGGCTACACCTTC.

This clonotype was seen many times. This chain joins TRBV27 and TRBJ2-7; TRBD2 matches 13 bases. V dropped 2 bases and J dropped 3; count of bases not matched to a gene: 4. Germline V gene data show CDR1 as MNHEY and CDR2 as SMNVEV (reference sequence). The CDR3 has 16 residues. The CDR3 reads CASSLGRLAGGYEQYF. CDR3 in DNA: TGTGCCAGCAGTTTAGGGAGACTAGCGGGAGGCTACGAGCAGTACTTC.

This clonotype was detected many times. The rearrangement uses TRBV29-1 and TRBJ2-5; 14 positions agree with TRBD2. The CDR3 contains 16 residues. The trim removed 7 bases at V and 5 bases at J, leaving 12 bases unmatched. Germline V gene data show CDR1 as SQVTM and CDR2 as ANQGSEA. This CDR3 is CSASGTSGRKWETQYF. CDR3 nucleotides: TGCAGCGCTTCCGGGACTAGCGGGAGAAAATGGGAGACCCAGTACTTC.

This clonotype was detected ten times or more. The chain links TRBV27 to TRBJ1-6, with TRBD1 matching over 10 bases. Germline trimming cut 6 bases from V and 11 bases from J; bases unmatched to any gene: 4. The length of the CDR3 is 13 residues. Germline V gene lookup returns CDR1 MNHEY and CDR2 SMNVEV (reference sequence). The CDR3 sequence: CASRPGQGTPLHF. CDR3 DNA sequence: TGTGCCAGCAGACCGGGACAGGGGACACCCCTCCACTTT.

The sample holds many counts of this clonotype. This chain joins TRBV20-1 and TRBJ2-1; 11 bases fit TRBD2. CDR1 DFQATT and CDR2 SNEGSKA come from the germline V gene (reference sequence). Germline trimming cut 1 base from V and 5 bases from J; bases unmatched to any gene: 10. This CDR3 has 17 residues. Here the CDR3 reads CSARGYTTSGNDNEQFF. The CDR3 DNA is TGCAGTGCTAGAGGATACACGACTAGCGGGAATGACAATGAGCAGTTCTTC.

This clonotype occurred many times. V usage is TRBV19 and J usage is TRBJ1-1, with D tentatively TRBD1 (5 bases). Trimming left V 6 bases short and J 3 bases short, with 17 bases between. The CDR3 consists of 15 residues. From germline, CDR1 is LNHDA and CDR2 SQIVND (reference sequence). The CDR3, as DNA: TGTGCCAGTAGCCTCGTCGGGGACGGGGACACTGAAGCTTTCTTT. This sequence encodes CASSLVGDGDTEAFF.

Ten or more counts support this clonotype. The chain combines TRBV7-8 with TRBJ1-4; D not certain. The germline V gene has CDR1 SGHVS and CDR2 FQNEAQ. Between the trimmed V and J ends, which lost 2 bases and 8 bases, there was a span of 12 bases. The CDR3 runs 14 residues. The CDR3 reads CASSLLGIGEKLFF. The CDR3, as DNA: TGTGCCAGCAGCTTATTGGGAATAGGAGAAAAACTGTTTTTT.

This clonotype was seen at least ten times. V is TRBV9 and J is TRBJ2-1; D may be TRBD2 (5 bases). The germline CDR1 and CDR2 sequences are SGDLS and YYNGEE. V dropped 4 bases and J dropped 0 bases, with 14 bases sitting between them. The CDR3 length is 16 residues. CDR3 bases: TGTGCCAGCAGCTCACCTCTAGCTTTCTCCTACAATGAGCAGTTCTTC. This codes for CASSSPLAFSYNEQFF.

There are many counts of this clonotype. The chain uses TRBV28 and TRBJ1-6, with D uncertain. From germline, CDR1 is MDHEN and CDR2 SYDVKM. The CDR3 is 15 residues long. Between the trimmed V and J ends, which lost 7 bases and 9 bases, there was a span of 19 bases. The CDR3 sequence: CASTTVASLLSPLHF. The CDR3 bases are TGTGCCAGCACCACCGTAGCCTCTCTCCTTTCACCCCTCCACTTT.

This clonotype was detected ten times or more. V gene TRBV28 combines with J gene TRBJ2-1; 7 bases agree with TRBD1. Germline V lookup: CDR1 MDHEN, CDR2 SYDVKM. This CDR3 is built from 16 residues. Losses at the gene ends were 2 bases for V and 1 base for J; bases not matched to a gene: 5. The CDR3 DNA reads as TGTGCCAGCAGTTTACGCTACAGGGGATCCTACAATGAGCAGTTCTTC. Its translation is CASSLRYRGSYNEQFF.